The clone carrying this TCR beta chain was seen many times. Its target is not known. Looked up from germline, CDR1 is MNHEY and CDR2 is SVGEGT. V lost 7 bases and J lost 3, with 12 bases in between. This CDR3 contains 14 residues. TCRdb re-analysed the reads in MiXCR, keeping a single row per CDR3 protein. The table lists 210,000 or so distinct CDR3 sequences, approximately 6.7% of them singletons. The source of the sample is a study of T cell repertoires in cytomegalovirus infection. Study context: Based on public TCR beta signatures, there were indications of CMV infection and of a matching HLA type.

Whole-study findings and limits: Adding up the frequency of public TCR beta families identified people who carried CMV plus the relevant HLA. CMV-specific TCR beta clonotypes restricted by HLA-C were the ones dominating the ex vivo response.

This chain links TRBV6-2 or TRBV6-3 with TRBJ2-2; no reliable D call. The source is a human donor in good health (CMV status not recorded). Some clones in this sample may be carry-over from other donors' samples. The sample taken for sequencing was PBMCs. The CDR3: CASTWRVDTGELFF. CDR3 coding DNA: TGTGCCAGCACATGGAGAGTAGACACCGGGGAGCTGTTTTTT.